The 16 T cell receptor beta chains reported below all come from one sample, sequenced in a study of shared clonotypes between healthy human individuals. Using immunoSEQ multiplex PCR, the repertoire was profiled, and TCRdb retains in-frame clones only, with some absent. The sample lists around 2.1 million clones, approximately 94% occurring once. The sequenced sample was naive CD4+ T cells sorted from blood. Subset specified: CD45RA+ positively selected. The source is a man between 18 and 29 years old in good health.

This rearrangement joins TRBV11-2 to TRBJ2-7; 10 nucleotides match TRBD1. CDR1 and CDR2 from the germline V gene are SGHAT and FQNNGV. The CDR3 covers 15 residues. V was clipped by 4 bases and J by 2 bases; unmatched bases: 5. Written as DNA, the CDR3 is TGTGCCAGCAGCTCCTTGACAGGGGGCGCCTACGAGCAGTACTTC. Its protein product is CASSSLTGGAYEQYF.

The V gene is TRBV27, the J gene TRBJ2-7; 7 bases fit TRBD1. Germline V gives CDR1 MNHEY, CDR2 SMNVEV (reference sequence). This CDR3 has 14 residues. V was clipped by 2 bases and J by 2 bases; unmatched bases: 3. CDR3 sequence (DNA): TGTGCCAGCAGTTTAGACAGGGAAACCTACGAGCAGTACTTC. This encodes CASSLDRETYEQYF.

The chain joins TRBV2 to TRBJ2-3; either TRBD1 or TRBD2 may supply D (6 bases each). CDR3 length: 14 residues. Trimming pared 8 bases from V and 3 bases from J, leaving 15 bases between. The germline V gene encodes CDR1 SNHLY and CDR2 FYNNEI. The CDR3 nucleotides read TGTGCCAGCGGGGGGCTCACTAGAACAGATACGCAGTATTTT. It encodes CASGGLTRTDTQYF.

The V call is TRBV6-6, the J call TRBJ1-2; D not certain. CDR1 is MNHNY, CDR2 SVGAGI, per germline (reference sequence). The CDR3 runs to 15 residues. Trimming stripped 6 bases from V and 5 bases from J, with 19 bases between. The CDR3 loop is CASSFALEGTYGYTF. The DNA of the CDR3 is TGTGCCAGCAGCTTTGCTCTGGAAGGTACATATGGCTACACCTTC.

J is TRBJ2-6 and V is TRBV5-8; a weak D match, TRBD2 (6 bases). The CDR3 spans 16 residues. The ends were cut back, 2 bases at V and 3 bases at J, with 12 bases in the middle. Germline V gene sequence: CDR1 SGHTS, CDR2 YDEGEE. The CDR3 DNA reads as TGTGCCAGCAGCTTTGGCCAGCGGGTTGGGGCCAACGTCCTGACTTTC. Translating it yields CASSFGQRVGANVLTF.

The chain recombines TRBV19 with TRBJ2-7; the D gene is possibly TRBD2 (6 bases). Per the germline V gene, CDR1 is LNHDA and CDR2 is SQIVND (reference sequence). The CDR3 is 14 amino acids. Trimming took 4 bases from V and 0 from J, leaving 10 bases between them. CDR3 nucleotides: TGTGCCAGTAGTAAGGGCGGGACCTCCTACGAGCAGTACTTC. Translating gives CASSKGGTSYEQYF. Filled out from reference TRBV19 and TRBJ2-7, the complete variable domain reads DGGITQSPKYLFRKEGQNVTLSCEQNLNHDAMYWYRQDPGQGLRLIYYSQIVNDFQKGDIAEGYSVSREKKESFPLTVTSAQKNPTAFYLCASSKGGTSYEQYFGPGTRLTVT.

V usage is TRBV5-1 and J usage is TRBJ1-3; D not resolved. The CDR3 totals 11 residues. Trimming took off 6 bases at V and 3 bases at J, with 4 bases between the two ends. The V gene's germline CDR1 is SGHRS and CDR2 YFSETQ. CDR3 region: CASMGGNTIYF. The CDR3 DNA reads TGCGCCAGCATGGGTGGAAACACCATATATTTT.

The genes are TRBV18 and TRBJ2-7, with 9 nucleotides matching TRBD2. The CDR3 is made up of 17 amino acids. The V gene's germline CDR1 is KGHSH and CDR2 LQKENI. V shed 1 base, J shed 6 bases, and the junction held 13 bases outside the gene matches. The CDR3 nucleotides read TGTGCCAGCTCACCACTCCCGGATAGCGGGAGATTGGGCGAGCAGTACTTC. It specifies CASSPLPDSGRLGEQYF.

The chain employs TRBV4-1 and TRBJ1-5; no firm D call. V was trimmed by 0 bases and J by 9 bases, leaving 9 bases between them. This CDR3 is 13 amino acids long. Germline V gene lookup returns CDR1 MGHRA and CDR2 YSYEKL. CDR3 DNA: TGCGCCAGCAGCCAAGACGGGGTACGGCCCCAGCATTTT. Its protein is CASSQDGVRPQHF.

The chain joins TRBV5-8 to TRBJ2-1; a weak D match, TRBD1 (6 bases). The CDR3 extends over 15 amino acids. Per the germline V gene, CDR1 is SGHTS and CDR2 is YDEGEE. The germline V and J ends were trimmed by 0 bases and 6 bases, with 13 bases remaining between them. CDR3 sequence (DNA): TGTGCCAGCAGCTTGGACAGGGCGAGTATCAATGAGCAGTTCTTC. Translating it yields CASSLDRASINEQFF.

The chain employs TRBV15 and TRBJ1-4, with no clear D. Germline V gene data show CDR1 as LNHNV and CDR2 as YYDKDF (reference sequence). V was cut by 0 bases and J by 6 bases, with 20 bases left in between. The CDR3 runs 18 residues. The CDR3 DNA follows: TGTGCCACCAGCAGAGATAAACGATGGAAGGAGATGTATGAAAAACTGTTTTTT. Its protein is CATSRDKRWKEMYEKLFF. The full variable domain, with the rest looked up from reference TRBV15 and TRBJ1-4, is DAMVIQNPRYQVTQFGKPVTLSCSQTLNHNVMYWYQQKSSQAPKLLFHYYDKDFNNEADTPDNFQSRRPNTSFCFLDIRSPGLGDTAMYLCATSRDKRWKEMYEKLFFGSGTQLSVL.

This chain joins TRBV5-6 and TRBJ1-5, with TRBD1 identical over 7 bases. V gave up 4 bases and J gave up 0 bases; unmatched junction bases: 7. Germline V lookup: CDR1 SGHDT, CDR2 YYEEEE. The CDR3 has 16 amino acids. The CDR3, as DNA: TGTGCCAGCAGCCTACGAGGGACAGCTAGCAATCAGCCCCAGCATTTT. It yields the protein CASSLRGTASNQPQHF.

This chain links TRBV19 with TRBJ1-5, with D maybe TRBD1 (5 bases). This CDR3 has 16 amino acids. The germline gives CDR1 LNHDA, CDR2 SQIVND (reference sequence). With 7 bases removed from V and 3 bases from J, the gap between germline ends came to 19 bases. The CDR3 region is CASMAGGGPYNQPQHF. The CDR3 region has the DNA TGTGCCAGTATGGCGGGCGGGGGACCGTACAATCAGCCCCAGCATTTT. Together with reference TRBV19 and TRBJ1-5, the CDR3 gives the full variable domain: DGGITQSPKYLFRKEGQNVTLSCEQNLNHDAMYWYRQDPGQGLRLIYYSQIVNDFQKGDIAEGYSVSREKKESFPLTVTSAQKNPTAFYLCASMAGGGPYNQPQHFGDGTRLSIL.

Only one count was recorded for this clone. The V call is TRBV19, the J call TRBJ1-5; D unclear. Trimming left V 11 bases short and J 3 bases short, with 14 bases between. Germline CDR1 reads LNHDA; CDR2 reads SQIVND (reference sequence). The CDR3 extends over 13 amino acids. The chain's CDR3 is CASLPVINQPQHF. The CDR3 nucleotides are TGTGCCTCCCTGCCGGTTATCAATCAGCCCCAGCATTTT.

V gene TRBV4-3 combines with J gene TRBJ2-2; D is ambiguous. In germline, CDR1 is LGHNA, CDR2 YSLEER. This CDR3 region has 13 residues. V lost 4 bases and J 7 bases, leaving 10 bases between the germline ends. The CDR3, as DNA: TGCGCCAGCAGCCGAGAGGATCTCGGGGAGCTGTTTTTT. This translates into CASSREDLGELFF.

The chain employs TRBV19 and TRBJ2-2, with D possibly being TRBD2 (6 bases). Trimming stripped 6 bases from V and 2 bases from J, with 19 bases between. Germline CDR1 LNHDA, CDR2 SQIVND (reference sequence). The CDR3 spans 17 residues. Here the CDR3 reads CASRKDTGVFNTGELFF. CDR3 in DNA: TGTGCCAGTAGAAAGGATACGGGGGTTTTTAACACCGGGGAGCTGTTTTTT.